The rows below give T cell receptor beta chains drawn from one sample of a study of T cells after yellow fever vaccination. MiXCR was run by TCRdb on the 5' RACE reads, yielding one entry per CDR3 protein. The data hold 310,000 or so distinct CDR3 sequences, with 6.8% observed a single time. This sample comprised PBMCs, obtained roughly seven weeks after the first yellow fever vaccination. The receptors here all came from a man in his late teens or twenties who received the YFV17D yellow fever vaccine. CDR3s include the opening cysteine and the closing phenylalanine or tryptophan. The D gene is left open where the match is weak. Rows give clone size only sometimes, using once, few, many, or a class for an expanded clone.

d_call clone_size j_call v_call cdr3_aa cdr3_nt
- few TRBJ1-3 TRBV5-5 CASSTLPGAGNTIYF TGTGCCAGCAGCACCCTCCCAGGGGCTGGAAACACCATATATTTT
- many TRBJ2-3 TRBV7-2 CASSLSRDLWYF TGTGCCAGCAGTCTTTCACGGGACTTATGGTATTTT
TRBD1 few TRBJ2-2 TRBV2 CASSTGGAGGELFF TGTGCCAGCAGCACAGGGGGCGCGGGCGGGGAGCTGTTTTTT
TRBD2 many TRBJ2-5 TRBV4-1 CASSQVPGGGGQETQYF TGCGCAAGCAGCCAAGTACCCGGCGGGGGAGGACAAGAGACCCAGTACTTC
- few TRBJ1-1 TRBV19 CASSIAGGTEAFF TGTGCCAGTAGTATCGCGGGGGGAACTGAAGCTTTCTTT
- many TRBJ2-3 TRBV6-1 CASSEGGTPDTQYF TGTGCCAGCAGTGAAGGCGGGACTCCCGATACGCAGTATTTT
- many TRBJ2-1 TRBV7-7 CASSLDNHYNEQFF TGTGCCAGCAGCTTAGACAATCACTACAATGAGCAGTTCTTC
- - TRBJ2-6 TRBV6-5 CASSSQASGANVLTF TGTGCCAGCAGTTCACAGGCGTCTGGGGCCAACGTCCTGACTTTC
TRBD2 - TRBJ2-5 TRBV7-2 CASSSPLAGGPETQYF TGTGCCAGCAGCTCCCCCCTAGCGGGGGGGCCGGAGACCCAGTACTTC
- few TRBJ2-3 TRBV20-1 CSARGWTGTDTQYF TGCAGTGCTAGAGGGTGGACTGGCACAGATACGCAGTATTTT
TRBD1 many TRBJ2-7 TRBV5-1 CASSRRDRAHEQYF TGCGCCAGCTCCCGCCGGGACAGGGCCCACGAGCAGTACTTC
TRBD1 many TRBJ1-1 TRBV7-9 CASSAGQGNTEAFF TGTGCCAGCAGCGCGGGACAGGGGAACACTGAAGCTTTCTTT
- - TRBJ1-5 TRBV19 CASSIEGRDNQPQHF TGTGCCAGTAGTATTGAAGGCAGGGACAATCAGCCCCAGCATTTT
- few TRBJ2-2 TRBV27 CASSLWGALNTGELFF TGTGCCAGCAGTTTATGGGGGGCCCTGAACACCGGGGAGCTGTTTTTT
- few TRBJ1-1 TRBV5-1 CASSTTGSGTEAFF TGCGCCAGCAGCACAACAGGGAGTGGCACTGAAGCTTTCTTT
- - TRBJ1-4 TRBV7-8 CASTPRDSLGEKLFF TGTGCCAGCACCCCTCGGGACTCTCTAGGTGAAAAACTGTTTTTT
- - TRBJ2-3 TRBV15 CATSRDPGSDTQYF TGTGCCACCAGCAGAGACCCTGGTTCAGATACGCAGTATTTT
- few TRBJ2-5 TRBV7-2 CASSLNPQETQYF TGTGCCAGCAGCTTAAACCCCCAAGAGACCCAGTACTTC
- - TRBJ2-3 TRBV9 CASSVPLEPAHSTDTQYF TGTGCCAGCAGCGTACCCTTGGAGCCAGCCCATAGCACAGATACGCAGTATTTT
- few TRBJ2-6 TRBV10-3 CAISDARLGERPISGANVLTF TGTGCCATCAGTGACGCAAGGTTAGGAGAGCGGCCTATCTCTGGGGCCAACGTCCTGACTTTC